This T cell receptor beta chain was found in a study of cytomegalovirus exposure and HLA in healthy donors. Study-wide findings and caveats: A highly shared variant cluster was judged a likely technical artifact.

V lost 8 bases and J lost 7, with 5 bases in between. CDR1 GTSNPN and CDR2 SVGIG come from the germline V gene (reference sequence). CDR3 size: 8 residues. This clone was observed once. The antigen is not known. With 60 Vbeta and 13 Jbeta primers, the PCR was carried out. Only in-frame clones appear in the TCRdb table, and some are missing; sequencing was by immunoSEQ multiplex PCR. The sample has some 190,000 clones; 79% are singletons. Sample: PBMCs. This sequence originates from a woman between 18 and 29 years old in good health and CMV-seronegative. The chain employs TRBV30 and TRBJ1-1; D is unresolved. The CDR3 DNA follows: TGTGCCCTAAATGAAGCTTTCTTT. It is translated as CALNEAFF.